These 2 T cell receptor beta chains originate from one sample sequenced in a study of cytomegalovirus exposure and HLA in healthy donors. The repertoire was sequenced with immunoSEQ multiplex PCR; TCRdb's copy has only in-frame clones and lacks some. The sample gives 130,000 to 150,000 clones, approximately 89% of which show up once; about 9.9% is in the top ten. The source material was PBMCs. Receptors originate from a woman between 18 and 30 years old in good health and CMV-seropositive.

The V call is TRBV6-1, the J call TRBJ2-2, with D perhaps matching TRBD2 (8 bases). V was cut by 7 bases and J by 2 bases, with 14 bases left in between. CDR3 size: 15 residues. Per germline, CDR1 MNHNS and CDR2 SASEGT. The CDR3: CASTSGGGNTGELFF. In DNA form, the CDR3 reads TGTGCCAGCACGTCGGGAGGGGGCAACACCGGGGAGCTGTTTTTT.

This sequence joins TRBV5-1 and TRBJ1-2, with TRBD1 identical over 7 bases. The V gene end was trimmed by 0 bases and the J gene end by 8 bases; junction bases not matched to a gene: 7. Germline CDR1 SGHRS, CDR2 YFSETQ. The CDR3 covers 14 residues. In DNA, the CDR3 is TGCGCCAGCAGCTTGGCCGAAGGGGGCAGGGGCTACACCTTC. It codes for CASSLAEGGRGYTF.